What follows are 31 T cell receptor beta chains derived from one specimen sequenced in a study of cytomegalovirus exposure and HLA in healthy donors. Vbeta (60) and Jbeta (13) primers were used in the PCR. Only in-frame clones appear in the TCRdb table, and some are missing; sequencing was by immunoSEQ multiplex PCR. In the table there are approximately 140,000 clones, about three quarters of which are singletons. Specimen: PBMCs. These receptors all come from a woman younger than 35 in good health and CMV-seronegative.

The chain uses TRBV27 and TRBJ1-2; 8 bases align to TRBD1. This CDR3 is 15 amino acids long. V lost 3 bases, J lost 6 bases, and 9 bases stayed unmatched. Germline V CDR1 and CDR2: MNHEY, SMNVEV (reference sequence). CDR3 protein: CASSFFAGGFDGYTF. The CDR3 bases are TGTGCCAGCAGTTTCTTTGCAGGGGGCTTCGATGGCTACACCTTC.

CDR3 protein: CASSLPLSSYNEQFF. The CDR3 region has the DNA TGTGCCAGCTCGCTACCTCTGAGCTCCTACAATGAGCAGTTCTTC. The chain combines TRBV18 with TRBJ2-1; D unresolved. The germline CDR1 and CDR2 sequences are KGHSH and LQKENI. The CDR3 is made up of 15 amino acids. V shed 6 bases and J shed 0 bases, with 12 bases lying between them. Filled out from reference TRBV18 and TRBJ2-1, the complete variable domain reads NAGVMQNPRHLVRRRGQEARLRCSPMKGHSHVYWYRQLPEEGLKFMVYLQKENIIDESGMPKERFSAEFPKEGPSILRIQQVVRGDSAAYFCASSLPLSSYNEQFFGPGTRLTVL.

The chain links TRBV30 to TRBJ2-2; TRBD2 is a possible D gene (6 bases). The CDR3 length is 17 residues. Germline lookup yields CDR1 GTSNPN and CDR2 SVGIG (reference sequence). Trimming shortened V by 3 bases and J by 1 base, and 18 bases separated the two germline ends. CDR3 sequence: CAWSPGAGTRNTGELFF. DNA of the CDR3: TGTGCCTGGAGCCCGGGAGCGGGCACGAGGAACACCGGGGAGCTGTTTTTT. Full variable domain (outside the CDR3, taken from reference TRBV30 and TRBJ2-2): SQTIHQWPATLVQPVGSPLSLECTVEGTSNPNLYWYRQAAGRGLQLLFYSVGIGQISSEVPQNLSASRPQDRQFILSSKKLLLSDSGFYLCAWSPGAGTRNTGELFFGEGSRLTVL.

The V call is TRBV19, the J call TRBJ2-2; possible D gene TRBD1, 5 bases. Looked up from germline, CDR1 is LNHDA and CDR2 is SQIVND (reference sequence). The germline V and J ends were trimmed by 10 bases and 1 base, with 10 bases remaining between them. This CDR3 spans 13 amino acids. This chain's CDR3 is CAIHGQNTGELFF. The CDR3 DNA is TGTGCCATTCATGGACAGAACACCGGGGAGCTGTTTTTT.

The rearrangement uses TRBV27 and TRBJ2-1, with 8 bases aligning to TRBD1. The CDR3 runs to 14 residues. Germline CDR1 MNHEY, CDR2 SMNVEV (reference sequence). J was trimmed by 6 bases and V by 5 bases; bases with no gene match: 6. The CDR3 DNA reads TGTGCCAGCAGTGAACAGGGGGATGGCAATGAGCAGTTCTTC. As protein: CASSEQGDGNEQFF.

The chain couples TRBV6-5 to TRBJ2-5; 8 bases match TRBD2. The CDR3 consists of 13 residues. The V segment lost 6 bases and the J segment 2 bases; nucleotides outside the gene matches: 2. The germline V gene encodes CDR1 MNHEY and CDR2 SVGAGI. CDR3 sequence reads: CASRTSVQETQYF. CDR3 DNA: TGTGCCAGCAGGACTAGCGTTCAAGAGACCCAGTACTTC.

The chain employs TRBV6-6 and TRBJ2-3; D is possibly TRBD1 (5 bases). The CDR3 is 13 residues long. V lost 8 bases, J lost 2 bases, and 11 bases lay in between. The germline gives CDR1 MNHNY, CDR2 SVGAGI (reference sequence). The CDR3 protein is CASLKGPTDTQYF. CDR3 sequence (DNA): TGTGCCAGCCTAAAGGGGCCCACAGATACGCAGTATTTT.

The rearrangement links TRBV6-9 to TRBJ2-7; D remains unclear. Trimming left V 4 bases short and J 5 bases short, with 18 bases between. The CDR3 is made up of 15 amino acids. Per the germline V gene, CDR1 is MNHGY and CDR2 is SVAAGI. CDR3 sequence: CASSLYAHAIHEQYF. DNA of the CDR3: TGTGCCAGCAGTTTGTATGCGCACGCAATCCACGAGCAGTACTTC.

This clone was observed a single time. The chain combines TRBV6-5 with TRBJ2-5; TRBD1 is a possible D gene (5 bases). The CDR3 has 13 amino acids. CDR1 MNHEY and CDR2 SVGAGI come from the germline V gene. V was shortened by 6 bases and J by 2 bases, with 10 bases between the two germline ends. The CDR3 reads CASSAGLQETQYF. The DNA of the CDR3 is TGTGCCAGCAGCGCAGGGTTGCAAGAGACCCAGTACTTC.

The rearrangement joins TRBV6-5 to TRBJ1-5, with 7 bases fitting TRBD1. The CDR3 has 15 amino acids. Germline V gene lookup returns CDR1 MNHEY and CDR2 SVGAGI. The ends lost 0 bases at V and 2 bases at J; junction bases unmatched: 1. The CDR3, as DNA: TGTGCCAGCAGTTACTCAGGACAGGGCAATCAGCCCCAGCATTTT. Residues: CASSYSGQGNQPQHF.

The rearrangement links TRBV30 to TRBJ1-5; TRBD1 matches 8 bases. The V segment lost 0 bases and the J segment 0 bases; nucleotides outside the gene matches: 10. CDR3 length: 18 amino acids. Germline V CDR1 and CDR2: GTSNPN, SVGIG (reference sequence). DNA of the CDR3: TGTGCCTGGAGTGTACGATACAGGGGGTACTATAGCAATCAGCCCCAGCATTTT. Its protein product is CAWSVRYRGYYSNQPQHF.

V gene TRBV7-8 combines with J gene TRBJ1-1, with 9 bases matching TRBD1. The CDR3 is 15 residues long. Germline CDR1 is SGHVS and CDR2 is FQNEAQ. V shed 5 bases, J shed 5 bases, and the junction held 9 bases outside the gene matches. The CDR3, as DNA: TGTGCCAGCAGCCACGCACAGGGGGCGAGGACTGAAGCTTTCTTT. The encoded protein is CASSHAQGARTEAFF.

J is TRBJ1-3 and V is TRBV30; tentatively, D is TRBD1 (5 bases). Germline V gene sequence: CDR1 GTSNPN, CDR2 SVGIG (reference sequence). This CDR3 contains 16 residues. Trimming took 2 bases from V and 0 from J, leaving 14 bases between them. The CDR3 DNA follows: TGTGCCTGGAGTAAGGGAGGGGTTATCTCTGGAAACACCATATATTTT. Translated: CAWSKGGVISGNTIYF.

The rearrangement joins TRBV5-1 to TRBJ2-3; D call uncertain. The CDR3 extends over 14 amino acids. V shed 3 bases and J shed 1 base, with 9 bases lying between them. Germline V lookup: CDR1 SGHRS, CDR2 YFSETQ. CDR3 sequence reads: CASSSASGTDTQYF. As DNA, the CDR3 is TGCGCCAGCAGCTCGGCCAGCGGCACAGATACGCAGTATTTT.

V gene TRBV4-2 combines with J gene TRBJ1-5; 8 nucleotides line up with TRBD1. Per the germline V gene, CDR1 is LGHNA and CDR2 is YNFKEQ. Losses at the gene ends were 0 bases for V and 4 bases for J; bases not matched to a gene: 8. The CDR3 length is 17 residues. This chain's CDR3 is CASSQERGTGRNQPQHF. CDR3 bases: TGTGCCAGCAGCCAAGAGAGGGGGACAGGTCGGAATCAGCCCCAGCATTTT.

This clone was seen a few times. The chain is built from TRBV5-5 and TRBJ1-4; no clear D gene. Looked up from germline, CDR1 is SGHKS and CDR2 is YYEKEE (reference sequence). The CDR3 extends over 15 amino acids. Trimming stripped 0 bases from V and 4 bases from J, with 10 bases between. The CDR3 sequence: CASSLGTFDNEKLFF. The DNA for the CDR3 is TGTGCCAGCAGCTTGGGGACTTTCGATAATGAAAAACTGTTTTTT.

V and J are TRBV4-1 and TRBJ1-2; no clear D gene. The CDR3 totals 18 residues. V lost 1 base, J lost 4 bases, and 22 bases lay in between. From germline, CDR1 is MGHRA and CDR2 YSYEKL. The CDR3 here is CASSQGKRSQVRSYGYTF. The CDR3 DNA follows: TGCGCCAGCAGCCAAGGCAAACGGTCCCAAGTGAGGAGCTATGGCTACACCTTC.

V and J are TRBV5-1 and TRBJ2-1; 13 bases map to TRBD2. The V and J ends lost 4 bases and 9 bases, in that order; junction bases with no gene match: 10. Germline V lookup: CDR1 SGHRS, CDR2 YFSETQ. This CDR3 spans 16 amino acids. The CDR3 sequence is CASSEARTSGSVEQFF. CDR3 bases: TGCGCCAGCAGCGAGGCTCGGACTAGCGGGAGTGTTGAGCAGTTCTTC.

This clone was counted only a few times. V gene TRBV7-9 combines with J gene TRBJ2-1; D is possibly TRBD2 (6 bases). This CDR3 has 16 amino acids. Per germline, CDR1 SEHNR and CDR2 FQNEAQ (reference sequence). Trimming left V 2 bases short and J 2 bases short, with 13 bases between. Written as DNA, the CDR3 is TGTGCCAGCAGCTTAACGGCTCGGGAGCCCTACAATGAGCAGTTCTTC. Its translation: CASSLTAREPYNEQFF.

The rearrangement joins TRBV11-2 to TRBJ2-3, with 14 bases that match TRBD2. The CDR3 has 17 residues. CDR1 and CDR2 (germline): SGHAT, FQNNGV. Trimming removed 5 bases from V and 4 bases from J; junction bases left unmatched: 8. This CDR3 is CASSKPGTSGSPDTQYF. The CDR3 region has the DNA TGTGCCAGCAGCAAACCCGGGACTAGCGGGAGTCCAGATACGCAGTATTTT.

The chain links TRBV18 to TRBJ2-5; 8 bases are shared with TRBD2. Looked up from germline, CDR1 is KGHSH and CDR2 is LQKENI. V was pared by 3 bases and J by 1 base, with 4 bases of the junction left unmatched. The CDR3 spans 15 residues. CDR3 coding DNA: TGTGCCAGCTCACCCGGCGGGAGGATCCAAGAGACCCAGTACTTC. Protein sequence: CASSPGGRIQETQYF.

V and J are TRBV2 and TRBJ2-1; D ambiguous. The CDR3 is made up of 14 amino acids. Trimming took 7 bases from V and 6 from J, leaving 16 bases between them. CDR1 and CDR2 from the germline V gene are SNHLY and FYNNEI. The CDR3: CASNFDQTGNEQFF. As DNA, the CDR3 is TGTGCCAGCAATTTTGACCAAACGGGCAATGAGCAGTTCTTC.

This clone was seen more than once but under ten times. The chain couples TRBV19 to TRBJ1-5; a possible D gene is TRBD1 (5 bases). Per germline, CDR1 LNHDA and CDR2 SQIVND (reference sequence). The V end lost 6 bases, the J end lost 6 bases, and 15 bases lay between the germline ends. The CDR3 runs 14 residues. This CDR3 reads CASRGGVFFQPQHF. CDR3 coding DNA: TGTGCCAGTAGGGGAGGGGTTTTCTTTCAGCCCCAGCATTTT.

This sequence joins TRBV10-3 and TRBJ2-3, with TRBD2 matching over 7 bases. V trimming: 7 bases; J trimming: 4 bases; junction bases outside the gene matches: 11. Germline-derived CDR1 and CDR2 are ENHRY and SYGVKD. This CDR3 spans 15 amino acids. The CDR3 sequence is CAINQAGLGPDTQYF. The CDR3 nucleotides read TGTGCCATCAATCAAGCGGGGCTTGGCCCAGATACGCAGTATTTT.

The CDR3 loop is CAWRWDTMSYNEQFF. The CDR3 DNA is TGTGCCTGGAGGTGGGACACTATGTCCTACAATGAGCAGTTCTTC. This chain uses TRBV30 with TRBJ2-1; possible D gene TRBD1, 6 bases. V was pared by 3 bases and J by 1 base, with 13 bases between. Looked up from germline, CDR1 is GTSNPN and CDR2 is SVGIG (reference sequence). The CDR3 has 15 residues.

The count of this clone is one. The rearrangement uses TRBV20-1 and TRBJ1-2; D gene ambiguous. The length of the CDR3 is 10 residues. Trimming took 6 bases from V and 6 from J, leaving 8 bases between them. CDR1 and CDR2 (germline): DFQATT, SNEGSKA (reference sequence). The CDR3 sequence is CSARPDGYTF. The CDR3 DNA reads as TGCAGTGCCAGGCCTGATGGCTACACCTTC.

J is TRBJ2-3 and V is TRBV7-9; D is undetermined. The germline gives CDR1 SEHNR, CDR2 FQNEAQ (reference sequence). The CDR3 contains 11 residues. Trimming cost V 8 bases and J 2 bases, with 5 bases left between them. Here the CDR3 reads CASPSTDTQYF. The CDR3 bases are TGTGCCAGCCCCTCCACAGATACGCAGTATTTT. Supplemented by reference TRBV7-9 and TRBJ2-3, the full variable domain reads DTGVSQNPRHKITKRGQNVTFRCDPISEHNRLYWYRQTLGQGPEFLTYFQNEAQLEKSRLLSDRFSAERPKGSFSTLEIQRTEQGDSAMYLCASPSTDTQYFGPGTRLTVL.

About this clone: One end of the junction varies from germline; a read error may be responsible. This chain uses TRBV6-5 with TRBJ1-2, with TRBD1 matching over 7 bases. Germline V CDR1 and CDR2: MNHEY, SVGAGI. The CDR3 sequence is 14 residues long. The CDR3 DNA is TGTGCCAGCAGTTACAACGGACAGGACTCCGTTTTCTCCTTC. Its protein product is CASSYNGQDSVFSF.

The genes are TRBV12-5 and TRBJ1-2; D may be TRBD1 (5 bases). Germline values: CDR1 LGHNT, CDR2 FRNRAP. The CDR3 runs 15 residues. V lost 5 bases and J lost 8, with 21 bases in between. The CDR3: CASGPPAGGSKGYTF. The CDR3 nucleotides are TGTGCTAGTGGTCCCCCGGCGGGGGGGTCTAAGGGCTACACCTTC.

This chain connects TRBV18 to TRBJ1-5; 10 bases align to TRBD1. The germline gives CDR1 KGHSH, CDR2 LQKENI. The CDR3 covers 15 residues. V shed 5 bases and J 1 base; nucleotides not matched to a gene: 2. CDR3 sequence (DNA): TGTGCCAGCTCAGAGGGACAGGGGAGCAATCAGCCCCAGCATTTT. Protein product: CASSEGQGSNQPQHF.

The chain joins TRBV2 to TRBJ2-2, with 10 bases aligning to TRBD1. CDR1 and CDR2 from the germline V gene are SNHLY and FYNNEI. Losses at the gene ends were 6 bases for V and 7 bases for J; bases not matched to a gene: 5. This CDR3 region has 14 residues. The CDR3 spells CASSGQGDYGELFF. CDR3 sequence (DNA): TGTGCCAGCAGCGGACAGGGGGACTACGGGGAGCTGTTTTTT.